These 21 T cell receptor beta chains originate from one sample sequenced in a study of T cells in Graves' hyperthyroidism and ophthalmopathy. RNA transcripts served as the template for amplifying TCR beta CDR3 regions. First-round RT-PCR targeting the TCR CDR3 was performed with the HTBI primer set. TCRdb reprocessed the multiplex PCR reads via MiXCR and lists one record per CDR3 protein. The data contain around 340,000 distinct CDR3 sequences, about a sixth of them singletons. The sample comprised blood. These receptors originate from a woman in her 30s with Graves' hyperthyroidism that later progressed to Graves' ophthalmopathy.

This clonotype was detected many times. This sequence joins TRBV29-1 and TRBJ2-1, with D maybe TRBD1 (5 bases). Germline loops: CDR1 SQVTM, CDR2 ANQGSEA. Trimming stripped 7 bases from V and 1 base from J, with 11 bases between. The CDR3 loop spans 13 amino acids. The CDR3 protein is CSAGRASYNEQFF. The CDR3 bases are TGCAGCGCCGGCAGGGCTTCCTACAATGAGCAGTTCTTC.

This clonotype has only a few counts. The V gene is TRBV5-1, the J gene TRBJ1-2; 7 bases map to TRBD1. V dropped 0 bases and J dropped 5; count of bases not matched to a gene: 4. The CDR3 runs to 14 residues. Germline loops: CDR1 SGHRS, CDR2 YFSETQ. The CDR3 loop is CASSLGSTGYGYTF. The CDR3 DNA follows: TGCGCCAGCAGCTTGGGCTCGACAGGGTATGGCTACACCTTC.

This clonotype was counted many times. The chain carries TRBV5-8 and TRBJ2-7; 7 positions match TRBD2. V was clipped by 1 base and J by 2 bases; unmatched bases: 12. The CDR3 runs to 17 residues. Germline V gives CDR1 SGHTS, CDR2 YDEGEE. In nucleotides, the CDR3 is TGTGCCAGCAGCTTGTGGCGGGGAGGGCGGACTCCCTACGAGCAGTACTTC. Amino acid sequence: CASSLWRGGRTPYEQYF.

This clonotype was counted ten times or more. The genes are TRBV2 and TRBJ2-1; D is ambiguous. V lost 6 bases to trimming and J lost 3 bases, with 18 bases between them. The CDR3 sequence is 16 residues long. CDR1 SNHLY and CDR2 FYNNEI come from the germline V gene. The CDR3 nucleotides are TGTGCCAGCAGGGAGTCTTTAGATCCCTACTACAATGAGCAGTTCTTC. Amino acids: CASRESLDPYYNEQFF.

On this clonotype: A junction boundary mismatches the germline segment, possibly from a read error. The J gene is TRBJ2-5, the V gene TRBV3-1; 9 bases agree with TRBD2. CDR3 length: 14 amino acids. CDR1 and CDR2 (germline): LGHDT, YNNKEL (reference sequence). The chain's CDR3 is CASSQDLGASGADF. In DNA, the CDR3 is TGTGCCAGCAGCCAAGATCTGGGGGCTAGCGGGGCCGACTTC.

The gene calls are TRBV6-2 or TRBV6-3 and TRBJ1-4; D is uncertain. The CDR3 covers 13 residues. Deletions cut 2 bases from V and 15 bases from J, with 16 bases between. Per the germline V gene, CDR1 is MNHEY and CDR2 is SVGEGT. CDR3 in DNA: TGTGCCAGCAGTTACGGAGCCGGTCGAAGGTTGTTTTTT. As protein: CASSYGAGRRLFF.

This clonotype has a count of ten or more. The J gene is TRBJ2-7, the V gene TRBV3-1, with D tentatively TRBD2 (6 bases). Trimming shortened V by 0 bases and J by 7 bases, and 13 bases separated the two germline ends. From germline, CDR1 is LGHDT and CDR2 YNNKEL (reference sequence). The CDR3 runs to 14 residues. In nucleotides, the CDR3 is TGTGCCAGCAGCCAAGATCCTTCAGGGACTGAGCAGTACTTC. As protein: CASSQDPSGTEQYF.

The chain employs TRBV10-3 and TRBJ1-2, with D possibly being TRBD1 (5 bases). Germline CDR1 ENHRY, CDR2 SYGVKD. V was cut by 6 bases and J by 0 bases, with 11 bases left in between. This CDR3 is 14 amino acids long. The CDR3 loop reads CAISSDTANYGYTF. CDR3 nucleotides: TGTGCCATCAGCTCGGACACAGCTAACTATGGCTACACCTTC.

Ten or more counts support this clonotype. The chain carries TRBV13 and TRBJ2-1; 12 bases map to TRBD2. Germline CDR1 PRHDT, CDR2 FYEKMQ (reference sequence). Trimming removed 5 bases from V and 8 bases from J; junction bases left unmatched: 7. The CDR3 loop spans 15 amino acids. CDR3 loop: CASSQLAGGKDEQFF. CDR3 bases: TGTGCCAGCAGCCAACTAGCGGGGGGTAAAGATGAGCAGTTCTTC.

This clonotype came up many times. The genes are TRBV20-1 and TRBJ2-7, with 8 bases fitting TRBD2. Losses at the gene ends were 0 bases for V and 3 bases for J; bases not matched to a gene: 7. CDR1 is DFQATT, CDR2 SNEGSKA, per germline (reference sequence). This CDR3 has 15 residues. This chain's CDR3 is CSARDILAGYYEQYF. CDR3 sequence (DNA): TGCAGTGCTAGAGATATCCTAGCGGGTTACTACGAGCAGTACTTC.

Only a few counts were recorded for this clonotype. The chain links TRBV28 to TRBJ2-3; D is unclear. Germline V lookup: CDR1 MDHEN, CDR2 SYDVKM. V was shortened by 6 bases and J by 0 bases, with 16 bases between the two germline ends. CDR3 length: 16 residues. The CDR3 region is CASSLPDEASTDTQYF. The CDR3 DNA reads TGTGCCAGCAGCCTACCCGATGAGGCGAGCACAGATACGCAGTATTTT.

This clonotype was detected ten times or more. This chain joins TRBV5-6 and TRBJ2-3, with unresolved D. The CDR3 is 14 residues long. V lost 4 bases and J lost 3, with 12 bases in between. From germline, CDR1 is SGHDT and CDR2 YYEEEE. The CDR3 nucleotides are TGTGCCAGCAGCGAGGCTGGGCTAACAGATACGCAGTATTTT. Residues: CASSEAGLTDTQYF.

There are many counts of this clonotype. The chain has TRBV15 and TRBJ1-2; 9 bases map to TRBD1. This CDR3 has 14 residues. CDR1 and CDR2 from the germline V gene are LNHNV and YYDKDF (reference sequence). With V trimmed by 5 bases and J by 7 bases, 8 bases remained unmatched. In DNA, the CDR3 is TGTGCCACCAGCGGAGGCTGGGACAGGGCTGGCTACACCTTC. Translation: CATSGGWDRAGYTF.

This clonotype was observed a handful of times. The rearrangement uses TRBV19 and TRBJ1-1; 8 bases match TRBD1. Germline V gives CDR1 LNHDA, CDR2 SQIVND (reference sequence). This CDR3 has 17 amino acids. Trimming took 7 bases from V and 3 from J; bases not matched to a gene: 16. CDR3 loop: CASIPQGALRRDTEAFF. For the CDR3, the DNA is TGTGCCAGTATTCCCCAGGGGGCCCTACGTCGAGACACTGAAGCTTTCTTT.

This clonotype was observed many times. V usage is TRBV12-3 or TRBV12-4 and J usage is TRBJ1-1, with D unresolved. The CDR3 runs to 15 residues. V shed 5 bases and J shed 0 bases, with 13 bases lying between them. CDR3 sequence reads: CASSPLVGLNTEAFF. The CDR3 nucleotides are TGTGCCAGCAGTCCTCTCGTAGGTCTGAACACTGAAGCTTTCTTT.

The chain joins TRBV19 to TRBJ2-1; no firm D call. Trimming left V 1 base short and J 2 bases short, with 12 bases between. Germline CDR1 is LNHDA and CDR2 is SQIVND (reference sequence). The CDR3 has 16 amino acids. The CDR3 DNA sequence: TGTGCCAGTAGTATAGGGGGTGATGTGACCTACAATGAGCAGTTCTTC. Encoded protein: CASSIGGDVTYNEQFF.

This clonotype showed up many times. CDR3 nucleotides: TGTGCCACCCCGTCGCGGGATAATGAAAAACTGTTTTTT. It is translated as CATPSRDNEKLFF. The chain links TRBV2 to TRBJ1-4; D is ambiguous. The V end was cut by 10 bases, the J end by 4 bases, with 13 bases between. Germline values: CDR1 SNHLY, CDR2 FYNNEI. The CDR3 is made up of 13 amino acids.

CDR3 loop: CASSESRPAGLPHNEQYF. CDR3 in DNA: TGTGCCAGCAGTGAATCCCGACCAGCGGGTCTCCCCCACAATGAGCAGTACTTC. The chain carries TRBV6-1 and TRBJ2-1; maybe TRBD2 (6 bases). The tail of the sequence fits TRBJ2-7 better, so the J call may be wrong. The germline V gene has CDR1 MNHNS and CDR2 SASEGT. CDR3 length equals 18 residues.

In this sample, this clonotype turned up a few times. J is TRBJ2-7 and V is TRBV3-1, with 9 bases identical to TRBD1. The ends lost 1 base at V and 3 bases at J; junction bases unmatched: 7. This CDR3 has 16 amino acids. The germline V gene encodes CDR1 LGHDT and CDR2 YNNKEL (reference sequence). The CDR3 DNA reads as TGTGCCAGCAGCCAAGGAGTAACAGGGGGCTACTACGAGCAGTACTTC. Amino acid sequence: CASSQGVTGGYYEQYF.

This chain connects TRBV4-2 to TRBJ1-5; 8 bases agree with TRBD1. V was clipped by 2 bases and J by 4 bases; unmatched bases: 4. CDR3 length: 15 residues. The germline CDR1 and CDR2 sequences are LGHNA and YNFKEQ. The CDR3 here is CASSQWGQENQPQHF. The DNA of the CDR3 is TGTGCCAGCAGCCAATGGGGACAGGAAAATCAGCCCCAGCATTTT.

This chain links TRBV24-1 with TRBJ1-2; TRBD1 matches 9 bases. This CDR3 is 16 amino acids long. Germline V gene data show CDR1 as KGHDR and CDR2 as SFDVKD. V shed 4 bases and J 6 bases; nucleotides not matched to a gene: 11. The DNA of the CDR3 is TGTGCCACCAGTGACAGTCCCGGGACAGGGTTCAATGGCTACACCTTC. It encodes CATSDSPGTGFNGYTF.